Below, one TCR beta chain is given with its context. Its antigen is currently unknown. Repertoires were generated with immunoSEQ multiplex PCR, while TCRdb's copy carries only in-frame clones and drops some. The data hold approximately 110,000 clones, with approximately 88% observed a single time. This specimen belongs to a study of T cell responses to AZD1222 COVID-19 vaccine. V was pared by 6 bases and J by 2 bases, with 10 bases between. CDR1 and CDR2 from the germline V gene are MNHEY and SMNVEV (reference sequence). CDR3 length equals 13 residues. Findings and limits, study-wide: Females made up more of the donors, who were largely white British, and clonal diversity may have come out too low. Regions 160-218 and 743-854 held dominance among vaccine-associated CD4 TCRs, which spanned spike.

Source: peripheral blood, taken on day 0 of AZD1222 vaccination. This sequence joins TRBV27 and TRBJ2-5; D might be TRBD1 (5 bases). This clonotype was obtained from an adult in good health. DNA for the CDR3: TGTGCCAGCAGCCCAGGGCCACAAGAGACCCAGTACTTC. Encoded protein: CASSPGPQETQYF.